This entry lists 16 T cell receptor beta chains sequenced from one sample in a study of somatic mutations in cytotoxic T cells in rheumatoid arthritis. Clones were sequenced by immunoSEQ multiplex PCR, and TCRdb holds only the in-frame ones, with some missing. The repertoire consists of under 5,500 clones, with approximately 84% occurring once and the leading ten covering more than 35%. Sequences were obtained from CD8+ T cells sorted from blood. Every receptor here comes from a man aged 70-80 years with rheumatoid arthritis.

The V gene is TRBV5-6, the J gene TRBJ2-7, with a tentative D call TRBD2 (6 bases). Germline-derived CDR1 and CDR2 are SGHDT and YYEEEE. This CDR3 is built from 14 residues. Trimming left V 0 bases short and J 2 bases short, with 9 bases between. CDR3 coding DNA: TGTGCCAGCAGCTTGGTGGGGGGAGCCTACGAGCAGTACTTC. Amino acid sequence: CASSLVGGAYEQYF.

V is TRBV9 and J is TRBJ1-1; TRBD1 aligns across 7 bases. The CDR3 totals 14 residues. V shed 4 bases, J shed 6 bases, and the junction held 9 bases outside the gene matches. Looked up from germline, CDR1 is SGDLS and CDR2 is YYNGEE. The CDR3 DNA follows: TGTGCCAGCAGCCCTCCCAGGGGGAGCCCTGAAGCTTTCTTT. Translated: CASSPPRGSPEAFF.

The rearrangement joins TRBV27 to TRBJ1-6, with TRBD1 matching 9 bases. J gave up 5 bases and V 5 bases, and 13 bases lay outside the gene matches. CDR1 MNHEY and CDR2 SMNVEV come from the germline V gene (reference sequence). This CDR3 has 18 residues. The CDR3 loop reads CASSDTLTGTGNNSPLHF. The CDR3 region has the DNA TGTGCCAGCAGTGATACTCTGACCGGGACAGGGAATAATTCACCCCTCCACTTT.

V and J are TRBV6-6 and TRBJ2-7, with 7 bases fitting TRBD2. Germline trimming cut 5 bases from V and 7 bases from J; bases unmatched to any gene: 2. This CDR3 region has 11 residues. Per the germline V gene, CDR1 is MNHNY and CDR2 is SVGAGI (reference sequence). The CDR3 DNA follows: TGTGCCAGCAGTCGGGGACTAGAGCAGTACTTC. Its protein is CASSRGLEQYF.

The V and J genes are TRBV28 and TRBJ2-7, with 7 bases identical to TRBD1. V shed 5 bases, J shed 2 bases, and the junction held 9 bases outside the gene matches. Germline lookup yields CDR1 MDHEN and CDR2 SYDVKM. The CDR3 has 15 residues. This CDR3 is CASSPSYRGTYEQYF. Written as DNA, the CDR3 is TGTGCCAGCAGTCCTAGTTACAGGGGCACCTACGAGCAGTACTTC.

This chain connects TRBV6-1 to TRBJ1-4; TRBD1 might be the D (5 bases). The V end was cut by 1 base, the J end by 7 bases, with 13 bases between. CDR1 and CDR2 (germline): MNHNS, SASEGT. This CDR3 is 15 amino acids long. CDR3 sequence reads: CASSEGPDSREKLFF. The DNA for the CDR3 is TGTGCCAGCAGTGAAGGCCCCGACAGTCGTGAAAAACTGTTTTTT.

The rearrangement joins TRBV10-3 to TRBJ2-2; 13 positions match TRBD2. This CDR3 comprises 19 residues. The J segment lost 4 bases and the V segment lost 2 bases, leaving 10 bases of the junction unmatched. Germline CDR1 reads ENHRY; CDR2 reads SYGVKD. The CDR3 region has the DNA TGTGCCATCAGTGAGGGAGGACTAGCGGGAGAGAGGACCACCGGGGAGCTGTTTTTT. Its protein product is CAISEGGLAGERTTGELFF.

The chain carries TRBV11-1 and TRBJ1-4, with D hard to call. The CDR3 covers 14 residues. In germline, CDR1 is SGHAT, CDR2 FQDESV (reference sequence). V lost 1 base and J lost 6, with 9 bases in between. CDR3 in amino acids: CASSLVAVDEKLFF. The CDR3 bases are TGTGCCAGCAGCTTAGTGGCAGTGGATGAAAAACTGTTTTTT.

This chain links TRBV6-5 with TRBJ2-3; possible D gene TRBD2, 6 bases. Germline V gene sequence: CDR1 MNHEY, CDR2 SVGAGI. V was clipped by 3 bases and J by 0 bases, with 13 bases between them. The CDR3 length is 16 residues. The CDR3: CASSYASVASTDTQYF. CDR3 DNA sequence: TGTGCCAGCAGTTATGCTAGCGTCGCTAGCACAGATACGCAGTATTTT.

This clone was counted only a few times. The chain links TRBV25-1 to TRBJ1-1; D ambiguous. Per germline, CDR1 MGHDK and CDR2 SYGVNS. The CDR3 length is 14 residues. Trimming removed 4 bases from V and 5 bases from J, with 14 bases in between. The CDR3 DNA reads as TGTGCCAGCAGTGGATGGACGACGGGGACTGAAGCTTTCTTT. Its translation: CASSGWTTGTEAFF.

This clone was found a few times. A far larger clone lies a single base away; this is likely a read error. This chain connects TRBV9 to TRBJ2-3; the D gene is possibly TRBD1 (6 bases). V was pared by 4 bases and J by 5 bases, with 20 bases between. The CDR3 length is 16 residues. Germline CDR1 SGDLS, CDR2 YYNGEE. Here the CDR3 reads CASSLEGVSGIDTQYF. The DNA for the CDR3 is TGTGCCAGCAGCTTAGAGGGGGTATCGGGCATAGATACGCAGTATTTT.

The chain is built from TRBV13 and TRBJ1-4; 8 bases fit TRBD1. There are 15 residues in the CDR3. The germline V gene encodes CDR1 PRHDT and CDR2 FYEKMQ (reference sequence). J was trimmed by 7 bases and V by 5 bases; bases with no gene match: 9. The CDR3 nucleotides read TGTGCCAGCAGCGGGACGGACAGGGAGGCTGAAAAACTGTTTTTT. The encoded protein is CASSGTDREAEKLFF.

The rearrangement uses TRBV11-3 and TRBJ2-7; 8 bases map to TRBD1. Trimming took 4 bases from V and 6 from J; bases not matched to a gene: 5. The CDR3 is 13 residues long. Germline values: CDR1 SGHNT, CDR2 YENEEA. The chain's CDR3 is CASSSQGAGEQYF. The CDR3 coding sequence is TGTGCCAGCAGCTCCCAGGGGGCGGGCGAGCAGTACTTC. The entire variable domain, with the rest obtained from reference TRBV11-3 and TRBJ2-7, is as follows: EAGVVQSPRYKIIEKKQPVAFWCNPISGHNTLYWYLQNLGQGPELLIRYENEEAVDDSQLPKDRFSAERLKGVDSTLKIQPAELGDSAVYLCASSSQGAGEQYFGPGTRLTVT.

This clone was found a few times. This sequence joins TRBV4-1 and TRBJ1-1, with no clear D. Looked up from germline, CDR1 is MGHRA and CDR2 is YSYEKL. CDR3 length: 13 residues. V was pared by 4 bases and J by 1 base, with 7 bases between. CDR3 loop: CASSPSGNTEAFF. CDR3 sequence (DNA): TGCGCCAGCAGCCCTTCGGGGAACACTGAAGCTTTCTTT.

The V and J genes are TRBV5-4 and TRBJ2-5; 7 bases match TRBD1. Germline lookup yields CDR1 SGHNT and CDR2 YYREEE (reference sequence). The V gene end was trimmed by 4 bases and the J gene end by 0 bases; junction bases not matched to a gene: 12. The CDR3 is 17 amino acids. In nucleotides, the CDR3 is TGTGCCAGCAGCCTGGTTTTTAGGGGGACAGACCAAGAGACCCAGTACTTC. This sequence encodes CASSLVFRGTDQETQYF. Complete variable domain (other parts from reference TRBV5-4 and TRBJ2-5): ETGVTQSPTHLIKTRGQQVTLRCSSQSGHNTVSWYQQALGQGPQFIFQYYREEENGRGNFPPRFSGLQFPNYSSELNVNALELDDSALYLCASSLVFRGTDQETQYFGPGTRLLVL.

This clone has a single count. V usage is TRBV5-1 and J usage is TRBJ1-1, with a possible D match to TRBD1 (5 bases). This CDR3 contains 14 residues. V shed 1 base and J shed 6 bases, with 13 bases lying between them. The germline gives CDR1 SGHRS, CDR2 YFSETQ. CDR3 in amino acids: CASSLSRGSAEAFF. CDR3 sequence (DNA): TGCGCCAGCAGCTTGTCACGGGGGAGCGCTGAAGCTTTCTTT.